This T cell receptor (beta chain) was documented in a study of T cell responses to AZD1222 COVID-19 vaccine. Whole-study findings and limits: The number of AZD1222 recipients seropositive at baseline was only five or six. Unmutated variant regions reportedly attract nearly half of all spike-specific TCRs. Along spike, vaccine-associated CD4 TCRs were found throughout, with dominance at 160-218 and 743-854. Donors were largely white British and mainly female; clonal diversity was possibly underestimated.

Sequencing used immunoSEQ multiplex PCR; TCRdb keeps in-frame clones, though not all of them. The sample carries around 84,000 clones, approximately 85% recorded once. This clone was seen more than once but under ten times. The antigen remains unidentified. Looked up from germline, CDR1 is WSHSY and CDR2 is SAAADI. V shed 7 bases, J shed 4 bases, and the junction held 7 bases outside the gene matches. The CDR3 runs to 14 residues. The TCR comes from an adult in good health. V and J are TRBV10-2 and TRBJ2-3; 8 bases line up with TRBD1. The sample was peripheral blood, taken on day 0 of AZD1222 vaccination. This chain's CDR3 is CASKGQVISDTQYF. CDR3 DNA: TGCGCCAGCAAGGGACAGGTGATATCAGATACGCAGTATTTT.